The 25 T cell receptor beta chains listed next were all sequenced from one sample in a study of T cell responses to AZD1222 COVID-19 vaccine. Sequencing was performed with immunoSEQ multiplex PCR; in TCRdb, only in-frame clones are kept and a portion is missing. The table has just under 95,000 clones, nearly 90% seen once; the top ten hold 13%. Sequenced material: peripheral blood, taken on day 0 of AZD1222 vaccination. The receptor source for this set is an adult in good health.

The CDR3 protein is CASRMGQENTEAFF. In DNA, the CDR3 is TGTGCCAGCAGGATGGGACAGGAGAACACTGAAGCTTTCTTT. The chain couples TRBV28 to TRBJ1-1, with 8 nucleotides matching TRBD1. V was clipped by 6 bases and J by 1 base; unmatched bases: 4. The CDR3 has 14 amino acids. Germline V lookup: CDR1 MDHEN, CDR2 SYDVKM.

The chain joins TRBV7-3 to TRBJ2-5, with 9 bases that match TRBD2. Germline V lookup: CDR1 SGHTA, CDR2 FQGTGA. There are 17 residues in the CDR3. Germline trimming cut 0 bases from V and 3 bases from J; bases unmatched to any gene: 8. The CDR3 sequence: CASSLTGTSLGKETQYF. CDR3 DNA: TGTGCCAGCAGCTTAACGGGGACTAGCTTGGGCAAAGAGACCCAGTACTTC. Complete variable domain (other parts from reference TRBV7-3 and TRBJ2-5): GAGVSQTPSNKVTEKGKYVELRCDPISGHTALYWYRQSLGQGPEFLIYFQGTGAADDSGLPNDRFFAVRPEGSVSTLKIQRTERGDSAVYLCASSLTGTSLGKETQYFGPGTRLLVL.

V gene TRBV9 combines with J gene TRBJ1-3; 12 nucleotides agree with TRBD1. Germline assignment: CDR1 SGDLS and CDR2 YYNGEE. The CDR3 runs 19 residues. V was clipped by 0 bases and J by 3 bases; unmatched bases: 10. CDR3 sequence reads: CASSVELGGTGGVGNTIYF. For the CDR3, the DNA is TGTGCCAGCAGCGTAGAGCTTGGAGGGACAGGGGGCGTTGGAAACACCATATATTTT.

The CDR3 is CASSLVKGGETQYF. CDR3 sequence (DNA): TGTGCCAGCAGCTTGGTTAAAGGGGGAGAGACCCAGTACTTC. This rearrangement joins TRBV5-5 to TRBJ2-5; perhaps TRBD1 as D (6 bases). The CDR3 covers 14 residues. Germline V lookup: CDR1 SGHKS, CDR2 YYEKEE (reference sequence). V lost 0 bases, J lost 4 bases, and 10 bases lay in between.

V is TRBV5-1 and J is TRBJ1-4; 8 bases are a match to TRBD1. V was pared by 4 bases and J by 4 bases, with 6 bases of the junction left unmatched. CDR3 length: 15 amino acids. CDR1 and CDR2 from the germline V gene are SGHRS and YFSETQ. The CDR3 nucleotides read TGCGCCAGCAGCCTACGGACAGGGTATAATGAAAAACTGTTTTTT. Protein: CASSLRTGYNEKLFF.

The chain carries TRBV4-1 and TRBJ1-4; a weak D match, TRBD1 (5 bases). Trimming pared 3 bases from V and 7 bases from J, leaving 9 bases between. The germline V gene has CDR1 MGHRA and CDR2 YSYEKL. This CDR3 region has 13 residues. The CDR3 loop is CASSQGRFEKLFF. The DNA of the CDR3 is TGCGCCAGCAGCCAGGGACGCTTTGAAAAACTGTTTTTT.

The chain carries TRBV2 and TRBJ1-2; a possible D gene is TRBD1 (6 bases). Germline V gene data show CDR1 as SNHLY and CDR2 as FYNNEI. The CDR3 is made up of 14 amino acids. Trimming stripped 4 bases from V and 0 bases from J, with 9 bases between. The CDR3 region is CASSVDRSNYGYTF. In DNA, the CDR3 is TGTGCCAGCAGTGTCGACAGGTCTAACTATGGCTACACCTTC.

For the CDR3, the DNA is TGTGCCAGCAGAACTCAGGGGTTTGGTAGCAATCAGCCCCAGCATTTT. Residues: CASRTQGFGSNQPQHF. V gene TRBV28 combines with J gene TRBJ1-5, with a tentative D call TRBD1 (6 bases). Trimming stripped 6 bases from V and 0 bases from J, with 15 bases between. The CDR3 runs to 16 residues. Germline V CDR1 and CDR2: MDHEN, SYDVKM.

This chain uses TRBV7-9 with TRBJ2-3; D remains unclear. Trimming cost V 5 bases and J 11 bases, with 14 bases left between them. Germline values: CDR1 SEHNR, CDR2 FQNEAQ (reference sequence). The length of the CDR3 is 12 residues. The CDR3 spells CASSPDVGGQYF. In DNA, the CDR3 is TGTGCCAGCAGCCCCGACGTAGGTGGGCAGTATTTT.

The chain combines TRBV5-4 with TRBJ2-5; D is unclear. Germline CDR1 and CDR2: SGHNT and YYREEE (reference sequence). The CDR3 sequence is 15 residues long. Trimming cost V 5 bases and J 2 bases, with 16 bases left between them. The CDR3 region is CASRDARFMQETQYF. As DNA, the CDR3 is TGTGCCAGCAGGGACGCGCGGTTCATGCAAGAGACCCAGTACTTC.

The chain carries TRBV7-3 and TRBJ1-5, with D possibly being TRBD1 (6 bases). This CDR3 spans 14 amino acids. The germline V gene encodes CDR1 SGHTA and CDR2 FQGTGA. Trimming pared 3 bases from V and 5 bases from J, leaving 11 bases between. CDR3 coding DNA: TGTGCCAGCAGCTTCGACAGGTTTGATCAGCCCCAGCATTTT. Translating it yields CASSFDRFDQPQHF.

This clone turned up a few times. This chain links TRBV11-2 with TRBJ2-7; D unresolved. The CDR3 extends over 13 amino acids. Trimming pared 3 bases from V and 1 base from J, leaving 7 bases between. CDR1 SGHAT and CDR2 FQNNGV come from the germline V gene. The CDR3 DNA is TGTGCCAGCAGCTTGCCGGAATCCTACGAGCAGTACTTC. Translating gives CASSLPESYEQYF.

This sequence joins TRBV2 and TRBJ2-3, with 7 bases matching TRBD2. There are 13 residues in the CDR3. The germline CDR1 and CDR2 sequences are SNHLY and FYNNEI. V lost 7 bases to trimming and J lost 9 bases; unmatched junction nucleotides: 10. The CDR3 loop is CASTSGSWDTQYF. In nucleotides, the CDR3 is TGTGCCAGCACTAGCGGTTCCTGGGACACGCAGTATTTT.

This chain links TRBV5-1 with TRBJ2-1; 12 nucleotides line up with TRBD2. Per the germline V gene, CDR1 is SGHRS and CDR2 is YFSETQ. V lost 4 bases, J lost 9 bases, and 8 bases stayed unmatched. The CDR3 contains 15 residues. CDR3 DNA: TGCGCCAGCAGCGGAACTAGCGGGGGGACGGGTGAGCAGTTCTTC. It translates to CASSGTSGGTGEQFF.

This chain links TRBV5-6 with TRBJ2-7; D may be TRBD2 (7 bases). Germline assignment: CDR1 SGHDT and CDR2 YYEEEE. Trimming took off 4 bases at V and 2 bases at J, with 13 bases between the two ends. This CDR3 has 14 residues. The CDR3 DNA sequence: TGTGCCAGCAGCCCCCCGGGGGGCCCCTACGAGCAGTACTTC. Residues: CASSPPGGPYEQYF.

The chain combines TRBV9 with TRBJ1-2, with 7 positions matching TRBD1. The CDR3 spans 15 residues. Unmatched junction bases numbered 8, after V lost 2 bases and J lost 4 bases. CDR1 and CDR2 (germline): SGDLS, YYNGEE. CDR3 DNA sequence: TGTGCCAGCAGCGTCGAGACAGGGCCCCGCTATGGCTACACCTTC. Amino acids: CASSVETGPRYGYTF.

The CDR3 DNA reads TGTGCCAGCAATTACGGGAGTTATAACTATGGCTACACCTTC. Its protein is CASNYGSYNYGYTF. This sequence joins TRBV19 and TRBJ1-2; D gene ambiguous. CDR3 size: 14 residues. Germline V CDR1 and CDR2: LNHDA, SQIVND (reference sequence). Trimming took off 9 bases at V and 1 base at J, with 15 bases between the two ends.

V gene TRBV5-1 combines with J gene TRBJ1-2; D not certain. CDR1 and CDR2 from the germline V gene are SGHRS and YFSETQ. Trimming shortened V by 0 bases and J by 4 bases, and 13 bases separated the two germline ends. This CDR3 has 15 residues. CDR3 in DNA: TGCGCCAGCAGCTTGGAACAACAGATTCCCTATGGCTACACCTTC. This encodes CASSLEQQIPYGYTF.

The chain employs TRBV6-5 and TRBJ1-1; no definite D call. CDR1 is MNHEY and CDR2 is SVGAGI in the germline V gene. With 7 bases removed from V and 5 bases from J, the gap between germline ends came to 17 bases. CDR3 length: 14 residues. CDR3 sequence: CASKVVQEVTEAFF. DNA of the CDR3: TGTGCCAGCAAGGTCGTGCAAGAGGTGACTGAAGCTTTCTTT.

The chain recombines TRBV6-2 or TRBV6-3 with TRBJ1-1; D gene unclear. The CDR3 is 12 residues long. Per germline, CDR1 MNHEY and CDR2 SVGEGT. V was clipped by 5 bases and J by 7 bases, with 11 bases between them. The CDR3 here is CASSGGSLEAFF. CDR3 sequence (DNA): TGTGCCAGCAGTGGAGGGAGCCTTGAAGCTTTCTTT.

This sequence joins TRBV3-1 (or the pseudogene TRBV3-2) and TRBJ1-2; D call uncertain. The CDR3 contains 13 residues. Germline assignment: CDR1 LGHDT and CDR2 YNNKEL (reference sequence). Trimming removed 3 bases from V and 2 bases from J, with 7 bases in between. CDR3 nucleotide sequence: TGTGCCAGCAGCCACGGTGTCAACTATGGCTACACCTTC. It codes for CASSHGVNYGYTF.

This sequence joins TRBV6-5 and TRBJ1-2; 9 positions match TRBD1. V shed 6 bases, J shed 4 bases, and the junction held 6 bases outside the gene matches. From germline, CDR1 is MNHEY and CDR2 SVGAGI. The CDR3 has 14 amino acids. The DNA for the CDR3 is TGTGCCAGCAGCGCCGGGACAGGGATCTATGGCTACACCTTC. Protein sequence: CASSAGTGIYGYTF.

In its sample, this clone was seen a few times. V gene TRBV5-1 combines with J gene TRBJ1-1; D uncertain. The V gene's germline CDR1 is SGHRS and CDR2 YFSETQ. The length of the CDR3 is 13 residues. V was cut by 5 bases and J by 0 bases, with 8 bases left in between. CDR3 sequence: CASRIGMNTEAFF. The CDR3 region has the DNA TGCGCCAGCAGGATAGGGATGAACACTGAAGCTTTCTTT.

The J gene is TRBJ1-4, the V gene TRBV5-1; TRBD1 is a possible D gene (6 bases). Germline V gene lookup returns CDR1 SGHRS and CDR2 YFSETQ. V was trimmed by 5 bases and J by 4 bases, leaving 12 bases between them. The CDR3 has 14 amino acids. This CDR3 is CASRADSGNEKLFF. The CDR3 coding sequence is TGCGCCAGCAGGGCGGACAGCGGTAATGAAAAACTGTTTTTT. Together with reference TRBV5-1 and TRBJ1-4, the CDR3 gives the full variable domain: KAGVTQTPRYLIKTRGQQVTLSCSPISGHRSVSWYQQTPGQGLQFLFEYFSETQRNKGNFPGRFSGRQFSNSRSEMNVSTLELGDSALYLCASRADSGNEKLFFGSGTQLSVL.

V gene TRBV28 combines with J gene TRBJ2-1; 9 nucleotides align to TRBD2. The germline V gene encodes CDR1 MDHEN and CDR2 SYDVKM. Unmatched junction bases numbered 5, after V lost 6 bases and J lost 2 bases. This CDR3 has 15 residues. CDR3 nucleotides: TGTGCCAGCAGATTACTAGCGGGTACCTACAATGAGCAGTTCTTC. The encoded protein is CASRLLAGTYNEQFF.